This T cell receptor beta chain is drawn from a study of T cells after yellow fever vaccination. This clonotype turned up a few times. What it recognizes is unknown. Researchers made TCR cDNA using 5'RACE template switching, and this step added a universal primer site and UMIs. TCRdb called the 5' RACE reads again in MiXCR, with one record for every CDR3 protein. The sample contains 200,000 to 300,000 distinct CDR3 sequences, less than 7.5% of which appear only once. General observations from the study: Among all clonotypes, a small share was observed in both CD4 and CD8 compartments. Reappearing after the booster were most of the clones from primary vaccination (roughly 95% CD4, around 88% CD8).

The CDR3 extends over 13 amino acids. Looked up from germline, CDR1 is LGHDT and CDR2 is YNNKEL (reference sequence). V lost 4 bases and J lost 6, with 12 bases in between. This chain uses TRBV3-1 with TRBJ1-2; no reliable D call. The TCR originated in a man between 25 and 39 years old who received the YFV17D yellow fever vaccine. The specimen was CD4+ T cells sorted from PBMCs, collected on the day of the yellow fever booster vaccination. CDR3 region: CASSRGPGNGYTF. The DNA for the CDR3 is TGTGCCAGCAGCCGCGGACCCGGCAATGGCTACACCTTC.